This T cell receptor beta chain was documented in a study of PD-L1 blockade in urothelial cancer. Libraries were prepared by immunoSEQ multiplex PCR; TCRdb keeps only in-frame clonotypes and omits some of them. This table has about 40,000 clones, 80% to 90% appearing once. Points from the study as a whole: Below-median blood TCR clonality before treatment forecast better survival.

Germline values: CDR1 MNHNS, CDR2 SASEGT. The CDR3 extends over 15 amino acids. With 6 bases removed from V and 4 bases from J, the gap between germline ends came to 17 bases. Details on this clone: Its target is unknown.

The rearrangement links TRBV6-1 to TRBJ2-3; D remains ambiguous. The sequence came from a man in his fifties or sixties with urothelial cancer. The sample in question was PBMCs, obtained around atezolizumab (anti-PD-L1) treatment. CDR3 sequence reads: CASRQVETLADTQYF. CDR3 coding DNA: TGTGCCAGCAGACAAGTGGAGACTTTGGCAGATACGCAGTATTTT.